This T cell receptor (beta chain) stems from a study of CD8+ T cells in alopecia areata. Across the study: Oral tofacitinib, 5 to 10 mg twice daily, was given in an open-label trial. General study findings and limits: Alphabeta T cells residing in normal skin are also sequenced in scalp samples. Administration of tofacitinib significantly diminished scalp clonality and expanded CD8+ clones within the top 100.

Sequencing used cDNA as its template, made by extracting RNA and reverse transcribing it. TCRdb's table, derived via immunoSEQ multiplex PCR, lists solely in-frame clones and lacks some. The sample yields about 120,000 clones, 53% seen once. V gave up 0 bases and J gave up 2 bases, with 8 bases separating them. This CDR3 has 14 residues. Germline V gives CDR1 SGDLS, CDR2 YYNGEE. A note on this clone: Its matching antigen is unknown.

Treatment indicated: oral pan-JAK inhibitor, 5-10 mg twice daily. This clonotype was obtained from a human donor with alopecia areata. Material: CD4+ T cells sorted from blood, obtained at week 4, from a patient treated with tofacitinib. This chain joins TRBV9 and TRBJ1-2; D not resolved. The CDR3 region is CASSVGGNNYGYTF. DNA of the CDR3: TGTGCCAGCAGCGTAGGAGGGAACAACTATGGCTACACCTTC. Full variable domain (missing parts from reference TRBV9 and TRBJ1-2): DSGVTQTPKHLITATGQRVTLRCSPRSGDLSVYWYQQSLDQGLQFLIQYYNGEERAKGNILERFSAQQFPDLHSELNLSSLELGDSALYFCASSVGGNNYGYTFGSGTRLTVV.